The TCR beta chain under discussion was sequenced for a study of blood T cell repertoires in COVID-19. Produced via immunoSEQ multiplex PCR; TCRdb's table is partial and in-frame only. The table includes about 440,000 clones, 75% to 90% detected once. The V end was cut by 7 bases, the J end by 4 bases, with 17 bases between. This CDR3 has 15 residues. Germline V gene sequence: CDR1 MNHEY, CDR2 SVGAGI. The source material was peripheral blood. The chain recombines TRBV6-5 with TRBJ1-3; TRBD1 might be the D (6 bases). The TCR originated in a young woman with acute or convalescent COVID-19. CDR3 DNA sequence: TGTGCCAGCAAGAGGGCGGGGGCGCAGGGAAACACCATATATTTT. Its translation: CASKRAGAQGNTIYF.